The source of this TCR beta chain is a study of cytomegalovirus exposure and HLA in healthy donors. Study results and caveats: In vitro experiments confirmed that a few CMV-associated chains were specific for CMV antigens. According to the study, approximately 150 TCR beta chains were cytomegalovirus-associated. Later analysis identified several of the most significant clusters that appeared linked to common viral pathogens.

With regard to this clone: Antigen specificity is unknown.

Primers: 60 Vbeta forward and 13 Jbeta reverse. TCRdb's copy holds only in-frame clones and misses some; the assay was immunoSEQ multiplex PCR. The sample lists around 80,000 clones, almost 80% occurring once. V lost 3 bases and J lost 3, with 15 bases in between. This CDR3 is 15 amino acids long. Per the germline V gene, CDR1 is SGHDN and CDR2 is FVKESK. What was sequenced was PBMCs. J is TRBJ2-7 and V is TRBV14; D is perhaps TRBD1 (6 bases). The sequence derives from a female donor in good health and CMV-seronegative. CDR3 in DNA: TGTGCCAGCAGCCACGCTGGACAGTATATCTACGAGCAGTACTTC. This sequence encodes CASSHAGQYIYEQYF.